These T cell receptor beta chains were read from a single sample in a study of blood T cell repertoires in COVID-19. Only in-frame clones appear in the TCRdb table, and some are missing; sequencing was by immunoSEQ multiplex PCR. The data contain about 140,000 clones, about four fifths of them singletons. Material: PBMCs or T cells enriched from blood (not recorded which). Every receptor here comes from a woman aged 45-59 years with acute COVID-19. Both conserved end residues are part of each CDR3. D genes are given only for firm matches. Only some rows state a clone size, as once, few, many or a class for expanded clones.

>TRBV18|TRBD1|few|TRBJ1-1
CASSQGGDREAFF
TGTGCCAGCTCACAAGGAGGGGACAGGGAAGCTTTCTTT
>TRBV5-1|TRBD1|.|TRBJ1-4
CASSLGGTGEKLFF
TGCGCCAGCAGCTTGGGCGGGACAGGGGAAAAACTGTTTTTT
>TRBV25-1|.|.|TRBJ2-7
CASSEVGGSGEQYF
TGTGCCAGCAGTGAGGTCGGGGGAAGCGGCGAGCAGTACTTC
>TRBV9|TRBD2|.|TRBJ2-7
CASTAGTRGEQYF
TGTGCCAGCACCGCCGGGACTAGGGGCGAGCAGTACTTC
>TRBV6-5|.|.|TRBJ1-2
CASSFRGTGNYGYTF
TGTGCCAGCAGTTTTCGCGGGACGGGAAACTATGGCTACACCTTC
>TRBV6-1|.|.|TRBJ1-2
CASSEFEYGYTF
TGTGCCAGCAGTGAATTTGAGTATGGCTACACCTTC
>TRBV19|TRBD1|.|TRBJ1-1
CASSLGTGRLDTEAFF
TGTGCCAGTAGTCTCGGGACAGGGAGACTTGATACTGAAGCTTTCTTT
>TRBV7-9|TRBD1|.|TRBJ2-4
CASSLWGQGAAKNIQYF
TGTGCCAGCAGCTTATGGGGGCAGGGGGCGGCCAAAAACATTCAGTACTTC
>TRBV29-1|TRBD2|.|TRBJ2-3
CRADRATSGRRISDTQYF
TGCAGAGCCGACAGGGCGACTAGCGGGAGGCGGATCTCAGATACGCAGTATTTT
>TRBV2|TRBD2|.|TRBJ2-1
CASTGLAGVSNEQFF
TGTGCCAGCACAGGGCTAGCGGGAGTTTCCAATGAGCAGTTCTTC
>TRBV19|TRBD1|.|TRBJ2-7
CASSTGTGGFGEQYF
TGTGCCAGTAGTACCGGGACAGGGGGATTCGGCGAGCAGTACTTC
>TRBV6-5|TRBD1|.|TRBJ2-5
CASSLSPGQKTQYF
TGTGCCAGCAGTTTGTCTCCGGGACAGAAGACCCAGTACTTC
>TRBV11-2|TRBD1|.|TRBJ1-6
CASSTGQGFNSPLHF
TGTGCCAGCAGCACGGGACAGGGGTTTAATTCACCCCTCCACTTT
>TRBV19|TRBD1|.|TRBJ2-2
CASRFRDRGLVTGELFF
TGTGCCAGTAGGTTCCGGGACAGGGGGCTGGTAACCGGGGAGCTGTTTTTT
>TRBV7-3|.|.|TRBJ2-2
CASSPESWRGDTGELFF
TGTGCCAGCAGCCCCGAATCTTGGCGCGGGGACACCGGGGAGCTGTTTTTT
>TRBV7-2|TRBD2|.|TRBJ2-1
CASSSLVAGGGNEQFF
TGTGCCAGCAGCTCCCTCGTGGCGGGAGGTGGGAATGAGCAGTTCTTC
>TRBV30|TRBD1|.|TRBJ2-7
CAWSFTGVITYEQYF
TGTGCCTGGAGTTTCACAGGGGTTATAACCTACGAGCAGTACTTC
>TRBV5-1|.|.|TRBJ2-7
CASSLGPGRLSYEQYF
TGCGCCAGCAGCTTGGGTCCAGGGAGGCTCTCCTACGAGCAGTACTTC
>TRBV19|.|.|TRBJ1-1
CASRVREAEAFF
TGTGCCAGTAGAGTGCGGGAGGCTGAAGCTTTCTTT
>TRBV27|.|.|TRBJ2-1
CASRSSFTTNEQFF
TGTGCCAGCAGATCATCCTTCACAACAAATGAGCAGTTCTTC
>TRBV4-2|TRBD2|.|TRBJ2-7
CASSQDQTSGIPYEQYF
TGTGCCAGCAGCCAAGATCAGACTAGCGGGATCCCCTACGAGCAGTACTTC
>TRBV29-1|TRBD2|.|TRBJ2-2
CSVGLSGRENTGELFF
TGCAGCGTTGGTCTTAGCGGGAGGGAGAACACCGGGGAGCTGTTTTTT
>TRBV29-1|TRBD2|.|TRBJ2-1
CSAEVAGVGNEQFF
TGCAGCGCCGAAGTTGCGGGAGTGGGCAATGAGCAGTTCTTC
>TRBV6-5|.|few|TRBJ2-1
CASTRRSYNEQFF
TGTGCCAGCACCCGGAGGTCCTACAATGAGCAGTTCTTC
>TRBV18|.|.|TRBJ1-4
CASSQQGNNEKLFF
TGTGCCAGCTCACAGCAGGGGAATAATGAAAAACTGTTTTTT
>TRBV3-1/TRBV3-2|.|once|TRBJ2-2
CASSRQNTGELFF
TGTGCCAGCAGCCGACAGAACACCGGGGAGCTGTTTTTT
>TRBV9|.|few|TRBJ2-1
CASSAPGTPDNEQFF
TGTGCCAGCAGCGCCCCGGGTACTCCGGACAATGAGCAGTTCTTC
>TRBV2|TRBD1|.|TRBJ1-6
CATRTGSSYNSPLHF
TGTGCCACCCGGACAGGGAGCTCCTATAATTCACCCCTCCACTTT
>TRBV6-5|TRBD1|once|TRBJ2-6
CASRTGGSGANVLTF
TGTGCCAGCCGGACAGGGGGCTCTGGGGCCAACGTCCTGACTTTC
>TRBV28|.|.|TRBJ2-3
CASSSASLGRRAGRDTQYF
TGTGCCAGCAGCTCCGCGTCTCTCGGACGAAGGGCCGGGAGAGATACGCAGTATTTT
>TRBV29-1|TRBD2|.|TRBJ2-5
CSVEREGKETQYF
TGCAGCGTTGAGCGGGAGGGGAAAGAGACCCAGTACTTC
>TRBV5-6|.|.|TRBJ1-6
CASSGNSPLHF
TGTGCCAGCTCGGGGAATTCACCCCTCCACTTT
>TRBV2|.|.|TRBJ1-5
CASKSEGGSNQPQHF
TGTGCCAGCAAATCGGAAGGCGGTAGCAATCAGCCCCAGCATTTT
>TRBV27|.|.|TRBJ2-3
CASSSPGWGDTQYF
TGTGCCAGCAGTTCCCCGGGATGGGGAGATACGCAGTATTTT
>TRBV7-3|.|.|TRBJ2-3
CASSLTGQGTDTQYF
TGTGCCAGCAGCTTAACGGGCCAGGGCACAGATACGCAGTATTTT
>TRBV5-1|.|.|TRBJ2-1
CASSLVVSSYNEQFF
TGCGCCAGCAGCTTGGTAGTTAGCTCCTACAATGAGCAGTTCTTC
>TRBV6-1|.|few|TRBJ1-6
CASSEREINSPLHF
TGTGCCAGCAGTGAACGGGAAATCAATTCACCCCTCCACTTT
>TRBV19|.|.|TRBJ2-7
CASSPYGGHEQYF
TGTGCCAGTAGTCCCTACGGAGGTCACGAGCAGTACTTC
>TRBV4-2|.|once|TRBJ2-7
CASSSRRDEQYF
TGTGCCAGCAGCTCACGACGGGACGAGCAGTACTTC
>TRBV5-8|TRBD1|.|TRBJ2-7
CASSWTGGPEGQYF
TGTGCCAGCAGCTGGACAGGGGGCCCAGAGGGGCAGTACTTC
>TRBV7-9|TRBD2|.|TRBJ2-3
CASSSSSGRRIGTDTQYF
TGTGCCAGCAGCTCCTCTAGCGGGAGAAGGATTGGCACAGATACGCAGTATTTT
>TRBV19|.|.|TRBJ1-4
CASTPGRANEKLFF
TGTGCCAGTACCCCCGGCAGGGCTAATGAAAAACTGTTTTTT
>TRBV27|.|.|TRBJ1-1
CASSLSEGLNTEAFF
TGTGCCAGCAGTTTATCGGAGGGGCTGAACACTGAAGCTTTCTTT
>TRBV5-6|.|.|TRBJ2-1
CASSKLVLDEQFF
TGTGCCAGCAGCAAACTAGTTTTAGATGAGCAGTTCTTC
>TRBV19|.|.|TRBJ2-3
CASSSGIDTQYF
TGTGCCAGTAGTTCAGGGATAGATACGCAGTATTTT
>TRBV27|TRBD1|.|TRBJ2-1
CASSLYQGAYNEQFF
TGTGCCAGCAGTTTATATCAGGGGGCTTACAATGAGCAGTTCTTC
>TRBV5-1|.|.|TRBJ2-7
CASSLSPGGSYEQYF
TGCGCCAGCAGCTTGTCCCCAGGGGGGTCCTACGAGCAGTACTTC
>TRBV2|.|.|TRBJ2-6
CASNLVGGANVLTF
TGTGCCAGCAATCTGGTTGGCGGGGCCAACGTCCTGACTTTC
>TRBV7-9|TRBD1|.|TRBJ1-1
CASSPPARQGRIAAFF
TGTGCCAGCAGCCCACCAGCCCGACAGGGTAGGATCGCCGCTTTCTTT
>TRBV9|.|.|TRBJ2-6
CASTSFSSGANVLTF
TGTGCCAGCACCTCCTTCAGCTCTGGGGCCAACGTCCTGACTTTC
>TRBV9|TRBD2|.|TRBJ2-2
CASSVGLAANTGELFF
TGTGCCAGCAGCGTTGGACTAGCCGCGAACACCGGGGAGCTGTTTTTT
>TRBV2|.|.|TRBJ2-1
CASTLTPYNEQFF
TGTGCCAGCACTCTGACTCCATACAATGAGCAGTTCTTC
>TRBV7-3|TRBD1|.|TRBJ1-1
CASSPQAAGGMTEAFF
TGTGCCAGCAGCCCCCAAGCGGCAGGGGGCATGACTGAAGCTTTCTTT